This T cell receptor (beta chain) emerged from a study of cytomegalovirus exposure and HLA in healthy donors. Regarding the study as a whole: Through in vitro validation, a few CMV-associated chains were shown to be specific for CMV antigens.

The method was immunoSEQ multiplex PCR; TCRdb's version includes in-frame clones alone and lacks a portion of them. The sample shows approximately 230,000 clones, more than 75% of them seen only once. As to this clone: Antigen: not known.

The CDR3 runs to 13 residues. Germline CDR1 reads SGHKS; CDR2 reads YYEKEE (reference sequence). The V end lost 1 base, the J end lost 6 bases, and 7 bases lay between the germline ends. This TCR came from a young man in good health and CMV-seropositive. This chain joins TRBV5-5 and TRBJ2-2; D is possibly TRBD2 (6 bases). Sequenced input: PBMCs. CDR3 loop: CASSLRRAGELFF. CDR3 nucleotides: TGTGCCAGCAGCTTGAGGAGGGCCGGGGAGCTGTTTTTT.